This T cell receptor (beta chain) is from a study of CD8 T cells in Susac syndrome (dated by TCRdb to between 2018 and 2021). With regard to the full study: Whether CD8+ T cell activation and differentiation in Susac syndrome was antigen driven was tested using repertoire sequencing. The clonality of the CD8+ T cell repertoire was compared across approximately twelve healthy donors, about 14 Susac syndrome patients and 15 multiple sclerosis patients. The study at large found these results: The number of individuals in the TCR sequencing and HLA analysis was acknowledged as relatively small.

RNA was extracted using the RNeasy kit, and roughly 0.5 to 1 microgram was reverse transcribed with random hexamers. The immunoSEQ multiplex PCR assay, which covers 54 Vbeta and 13 Jbeta segments, was used to amplify TCR beta CDR3 regions. To correct PCR amplification bias, a synthetic template baseline was used for both primer optimization and computational correction. Under the source paper's analysis protocol: Reads were annotated to V, D and J genes according to IMGT and were analyzed with immunoSEQ Analyzer, with only productive sequences retained. Clonality was computed as one minus Shannon entropy normalized by log2 of the number of productive unique sequences. Public and private clones were assessed among the 100 most prevalent clones of each patient and control. Susac-specific clones were defined as absent from healthy and MS cohorts, 800 to 1,200 published viral clones and other ImmuneACCESS disease sequences. TCRdb trimmed public reads at Q25 via fastp, called clones via MiXCR and kept in-frame beta chains. All rows with the same CDR3 protein become a single entry with the most common DNA and genes. The V and J calls here are based on TCRdb, not the publication. The sample table holds about 300,000 distinct CDR3 sequences, of which almost 85% were seen once. The top ten clones comprise 0.2% to 0.25% of the sample.

This clonotype was found once. Its antigen has not been determined. No much larger clone is present one base from it, and per-base qualities are unavailable. Support from one read is weak. High-throughput TCR beta sequencing profiled peripheral blood CD8+ and CD4+ T cells from healthy donors, Susac syndrome patients and multiple sclerosis patients. The multiple sclerosis controls were treatment-naive patients who had stable or active relapsing-remitting disease and met the revised McDonald criteria. CD8+ TEMRA cells were enriched by FACS, while bulk CD8+ and CD4+ T cells were purified by magnetic negative isolation. Blood was collected in EDTA tubes and processed within 24 hours, with PBMCs isolated through density gradient centrifugation. PBMCs intended for TCR sequencing were frozen in liquid nitrogen and were later thawed in a 37 degrees C water bath. Purity of sorted or isolated CD4+, CD8+ and CD8+ TEMRA cells was at least 90%.

From a lookup of the germline V gene, CDR1 and CDR2 are SGDLS and YYNGEE. Relative to germline, V is 0 bases shorter and J is 12 bases shorter, with 19 bases between their ends. Counted from cysteine to phenylalanine, this CDR3 has 15 amino acids. The sequence is cut down to CDR3 DNA, 45 bases in frame from base 1. Sequenced sample: CD8+ T cells from PBMCs. This receptor was taken from a human donor with multiple sclerosis. The rearranged segments are TRBV9 and TRBJ2-1; the D gene is unclear. The nucleotide sequence is TGTGCCAGCAGCGTAGAATCTATAGAGTCGGACCCGCAGTTCTTC. The translation is CASSVESIESDPQFF. The full variable domain, completed from the reference TRBV9 and TRBJ2-1 proteins outside the CDR3, reads DSGVTQTPKHLITATGQRVTLRCSPRSGDLSVYWYQQSLDQGLQFLIQYYNGEERAKGNILERFSAQQFPDLHSELNLSSLELGDSALYFCASSVESIESDPQFFGPGTRLTVL.